The rows below give T cell receptor beta chains drawn from one sample of a study of T cell responses to AZD1222 COVID-19 vaccine. This table comes from immunoSEQ multiplex PCR, and its TCRdb copy is limited to in-frame clones, with some not included. The sample contains about 190,000 clones, roughly nine tenths of which appear only once. The sample here was peripheral blood, taken on day 0 of AZD1222 vaccination. These receptors were taken from an adult in good health. Each CDR3 is given without its conserved first and last residue. D genes are given only for firm matches. Not all rows give a size; the values are once, few, many and, for expanded clones, a class.

TRBJ2-1 | TRBV18 | - | - | ASSPMGHEQF
TRBJ1-4 | TRBV5-1 | - | - | ASSLAGSATNEKLF
TRBJ2-6 | TRBV5-1 | - | - | ASSLAEAGANVLT
TRBJ1-2 | TRBV9 | - | - | ASNDNYGYT
TRBJ1-6 | TRBV9 | TRBD1 | - | ASSDRQGAPSPLH
TRBJ2-3 | TRBV4-2 | TRBD2 | - | ASSQALAGGPDTQY
TRBJ2-3 | TRBV27 | TRBD2 | - | ASSALAGGSTDTQY
TRBJ1-1 | TRBV6-5 | - | once | ASRHPEGTEAF
TRBJ1-2 | TRBV9 | - | - | ASSLNRAAPWGYT
TRBJ2-1 | TRBV7-9 | - | - | ASSLAWASSYNEQF
TRBJ2-1 | TRBV6-2/TRBV6-3 | - | - | ASSFWDEQF
TRBJ2-2 | TRBV7-9 | - | - | ASSLVKGESFTGELF
TRBJ1-5 | TRBV7-9 | TRBD1 | - | ASSSGQGGNQPQH
TRBJ2-3 | TRBV19 | - | - | ASSIVWVTDTQY
TRBJ2-7 | TRBV6-6 | - | - | ATQEARSYEQY
TRBJ2-1 | TRBV4-2 | TRBD2 | - | ASTRRSGGAVDEQF
TRBJ1-5 | TRBV19 | - | - | ASSPQGDQPQH
TRBJ1-5 | TRBV6-7 | - | - | ASSENNQPQH
TRBJ2-2 | TRBV6-2/TRBV6-3 | - | - | ASSYGAAGELF
TRBJ2-7 | TRBV5-6 | - | - | ASGEGVSYEQY
TRBJ2-3 | TRBV2 | - | once | ASSGQPSTDTQY
TRBJ1-2 | TRBV27 | - | - | ASSFGRNYGYT
TRBJ2-2 | TRBV7-2 | - | - | ASSLDTGELF
TRBJ2-2 | TRBV5-5 | - | - | ASSLAAGPPGELF
TRBJ1-3 | TRBV27 | - | few | ASSFFRQESSGNTIY
TRBJ1-1 | TRBV6-5 | - | - | ASSYNPRQVLVAAF
TRBJ2-5 | TRBV11-1 | TRBD1 | - | ASSKGQVQETQY
TRBJ2-1 | TRBV19 | TRBD2 | - | ASRLAGRDEQF
TRBJ2-7 | TRBV6-6 | - | - | ASSYLKSGSYEQY
TRBJ2-1 | TRBV18 | - | - | ASSPSLDQDANWDEQF
TRBJ2-2 | TRBV9 | - | - | ASSGPQGPGELF
TRBJ2-6 | TRBV6-2/TRBV6-3 | - | once | ASSRTEGRSGANVLT
TRBJ1-1 | TRBV24-1 | - | once | ATSDLGLGYQGPLDEAF
TRBJ2-3 | TRBV30 | - | - | ASDSGPGTDTQY
TRBJ2-1 | TRBV12-3/TRBV12-4 | - | - | ASFVRAGNEQF
TRBJ2-7 | TRBV19 | TRBD1 | - | ASSGEMTRTGARYEQY
TRBJ1-5 | TRBV9 | - | - | ASSVGNSNQPQH
TRBJ2-7 | TRBV4-2 | - | - | ASSRTAGNTDEQY
TRBJ2-1 | TRBV7-9 | - | - | ASSPPSYNEQF
TRBJ1-5 | TRBV2 | TRBD1 | - | ASRGLTGAIGQPQH
TRBJ2-1 | TRBV3-1/TRBV3-2 | - | - | ASSQARVGYNEQF
TRBJ2-7 | TRBV6-5 | - | - | ASSYGVPYEQY
TRBJ2-3 | TRBV7-3 | TRBD2 | - | ASSPGLAGGSSTDTQY
TRBJ1-1 | TRBV10-3 | - | - | AISASPIVGAEAF
TRBJ2-5 | TRBV28 | - | - | ASSLTEGGETQY
TRBJ2-3 | TRBV27 | - | - | ASSLRGITDTQY
TRBJ1-2 | TRBV6-5 | TRBD1 | - | ASSRDRNYGYT